This TCR beta chain emerged from a study of shared clonotypes between healthy human individuals. Looking at the study overall: Plates per donor: three CD4 naive, three CD4 memory, two CD8 naive, one CD8 memory.

This clone was picked up one time. Germline CDR1 SNHLY, CDR2 FYNNEI. Trimming removed 2 bases at V and 5 bases at J, with 15 bases between. CDR3 length: 16 amino acids. TCRdb's table, derived via immunoSEQ multiplex PCR, lists solely in-frame clones and lacks some. The profile shows 730,000 or so clones, roughly 78% of them singletons. The TCR sequence derives from a woman aged 25 to 45 in good health. The sequencing input was memory CD4+ T cells sorted from blood. Subset defined: CD45RA-negative fraction. This rearrangement joins TRBV2 to TRBJ1-4, with D unclear. As DNA, the CDR3 is TGTGCCAGCAGTGAAAGGTGGAGGGCTACAAATGAAAAACTGTTTTTT. It yields the protein CASSERWRATNEKLFF.